This is a list of T cell receptor beta chains from one sample in a study of T cell responses to AZD1222 COVID-19 vaccine. Libraries were prepared by immunoSEQ multiplex PCR; TCRdb keeps only in-frame clonotypes and omits some of them. The table lists about 140,000 clones, 85% to 95% of them singletons, with approximately 7% in the top ten. This specimen consisted of peripheral blood, obtained 28 days after the second AZD1222 dose. These receptor sequences come from an adult who received the AZD1222 COVID-19 vaccine. CDR3s leave out the opening cysteine and the closing phenylalanine or tryptophan. Each record gives: J gene, V gene, CDR3 protein.

>TRBJ1-1|TRBV5-1
ASRQGTGDTEAF
>TRBJ1-1|TRBV7-2
ASSIGAGWGHAEAF
>TRBJ2-3|TRBV19
ASREGPGDTQY
>TRBJ1-2|TRBV20-1
SPGGYT
>TRBJ1-4|TRBV28
ASSSPGATNEKLF
>TRBJ1-2|TRBV11-3
ASSPGGYGYT
>TRBJ2-7|TRBV9
ASSVGGQGSYEQY
>TRBJ2-7|TRBV6-6
ASSYEVFGQY
>TRBJ1-5|TRBV19
ASSRQGGNQPQH
>TRBJ2-7|TRBV4-1
ASSQESRVRTGNYEQY
>TRBJ2-1|TRBV24-1
ATSDFGAGGYNEQF
>TRBJ1-4|TRBV7-2
ASSPKRATNEKLF
>TRBJ2-1|TRBV5-4
ASSLLSGGAFEQF
>TRBJ2-3|TRBV7-2
ASSSRFGDTQY
>TRBJ2-3|TRBV12-3/TRBV12-4
ASSSTDTQY
>TRBJ2-1|TRBV4-2
ASSQAKSSLYNEQF
>TRBJ1-6|TRBV19
ASSIGLGVEDSPLH